A selection of T cell receptor beta chains follows, all from one sample in a study of blood T cell repertoires in COVID-19. Repertoires were generated with immunoSEQ multiplex PCR, while TCRdb's copy carries only in-frame clones and drops some. This sample has about 370,000 clones; around 87% occur once, and the top ten carry more than 9%. The specimen sequenced was peripheral blood. These TCRs come from a woman aged 30 to 39 with COVID-19, enrolled during active disease. The CDR3 runs from the conserved cysteine through the conserved F or W. The D gene is left open where the match is weak. Size is omitted from some rows. Given values are once, few, many or a class for expanded clones.

clone_size	v_call	j_call	d_call	cdr3_nt	cdr3_aa
once	TRBV9	TRBJ1-4	TRBD1	TGTGCCAGCAGCGCGACAGGGGGCAGGGAAAAACTGTTTTTT	CASSATGGREKLFF
.	TRBV28	TRBJ2-7	TRBD2	TGTGCCAGCAGGCACCTAGCGGGAGGAGATTACGAGCAGTACTTC	CASRHLAGGDYEQYF
.	TRBV18	TRBJ1-2	.	TGTGCCAGCTCACCAGAAGGACAGACCTACTACACCTTC	CASSPEGQTYYTF
.	TRBV27	TRBJ2-2	TRBD2	TGTGCCAGCAGTTTACCCGGGGGGGCCTTCGGGGAGCTGTTTTTT	CASSLPGGAFGELFF
.	TRBV28	TRBJ2-5	.	TGTGCCAGCAGTTCCCCCGTCACGGCCGGGGAGACCCAGTACTTC	CASSSPVTAGETQYF
once	TRBV7-9	TRBJ2-7	.	TGTGCCAGCAGCCTCGGGGGTGTTGACGAGCAGTACTTC	CASSLGGVDEQYF
.	TRBV12-3/TRBV12-4	TRBJ2-1	.	TGTGCCAGCAGTTTAGTCGGCAATGAGCAGTTCTTC	CASSLVGNEQFF
.	TRBV18	TRBJ2-7	.	TGTGCCAGCTCACCCCCCGACACTCCCGAGCAGTACTTC	CASSPPDTPEQYF
.	TRBV30	TRBJ1-1	TRBD1	TGTGCCTGGGACCGGGACAGCAACACTGAAGCTTTCTTT	CAWDRDSNTEAFF
.	TRBV12-3/TRBV12-4	TRBJ1-1	.	TGTGCCAGCAGTCTAAAGAACACTGAAGCTTTCTTT	CASSLKNTEAFF
.	TRBV10-2	TRBJ2-7	TRBD1	TGCGCCAGCGGATCCGGGACAGTCTACGAGCAGTACTTC	CASGSGTVYEQYF
.	TRBV7-8	TRBJ1-2	TRBD1	TGTGCCAGCAGCTCGACAGGGGGGGATGGCTACACCTTC	CASSSTGGDGYTF
.	TRBV19	TRBJ2-7	TRBD2	TGTGCCAGTAGTCGGACTAGCGGGAGTCTAAACGAGCAGTACTTC	CASSRTSGSLNEQYF
.	TRBV9	TRBJ1-4	.	TGTGCCAGCAGCCCCGGGGGAGGTTTCGAAAAACTGTTTTTT	CASSPGGGFEKLFF
once	TRBV29-1	TRBJ1-1	TRBD1	TGCAGCGCCGACAGGGGCTACACTGAAGCTTTCTTT	CSADRGYTEAFF
few	TRBV5-5	TRBJ1-5	.	TGTGCCAGCAGGTGCGATCAGCCCCAGCATTTT	CASRCDQPQHF
.	TRBV6-6	TRBJ1-5	TRBD1	TGTGCCAGCAGTTACTCAGGGGGCGCAGGACAGCCCCAGCATTTT	CASSYSGGAGQPQHF
.	TRBV7-2	TRBJ2-7	TRBD2	TGTGCCAGCAGCTTAAGTGCTAGCGGGACTAGCGAGCAGTACTTC	CASSLSASGTSEQYF
.	TRBV28	TRBJ1-5	TRBD1	TGTGCCAGCAGTCCTCCACGACAGGGGCCTTATCAGCCCCAGCATTTT	CASSPPRQGPYQPQHF
many	TRBV7-9	TRBJ1-4	.	TGTGCCAGCAGCTTAGGGGCGTCGGGGAATAATGAAAAACTGTTTTTT	CASSLGASGNNEKLFF
.	TRBV5-1	TRBJ2-5	.	TGCGCCAGCAGCTTGGGAGGGAAGGAGACCCAGTACTTC	CASSLGGKETQYF
.	TRBV29-1	TRBJ2-5	TRBD2	TGCAGCGTTGAACGGTATAGCGGGAGGGAAGAGACCCAGTACTTC	CSVERYSGREETQYF
.	TRBV28	TRBJ2-3	TRBD1	TGTGCCAGCACCTCTTTACCGGGACAGGGGGCAGATACGCAGTATTTT	CASTSLPGQGADTQYF
.	TRBV5-1	TRBJ1-1	TRBD1	TGCGCCAGCAGCTTAGACAGGGGTCAGAGAGCTTTCTTT	CASSLDRGQRAFF
.	TRBV13	TRBJ2-7	TRBD2	TGTGCCAGCAGCTCAAGCGGGAGACCTCCCTACGAGCAGTACTTC	CASSSSGRPPYEQYF
.	TRBV27	TRBJ2-7	TRBD1	TGTGCCAGCAGCCCCGGGACAGCCTACGAGCAGTACTTC	CASSPGTAYEQYF
few	TRBV11-2	TRBJ2-7	TRBD2	TGTGCCAGCAGCTTACCATCGGGACTAGCGGGGGTATACGAGCAGTACTTC	CASSLPSGLAGVYEQYF
.	TRBV19	TRBJ1-2	.	TGTGCCAGTAGTATATTGGCCGACAGTCGGGCGGATGGCTACACCTTC	CASSILADSRADGYTF
few	TRBV6-4	TRBJ2-6	.	TGTGCCAGCAGTGCACAGCCGGGGGCCAACGTCCTGACTTTC	CASSAQPGANVLTF
.	TRBV11-2	TRBJ2-7	.	TGTGCCAGCAGCCCCGGTGGAGGGCGGCAGTACTTC	CASSPGGGRQYF
.	TRBV28	TRBJ1-6	.	TGTGCCAGCAGCCCTACAACAGGGCCGAGTTCACCCCTCCACTTT	CASSPTTGPSSPLHF
once	TRBV6-4	TRBJ2-6	TRBD2	TGTGCCAGCTGGACTAGCGGGAGTAGCTCAGAGCCTGGGGCCAACGTCCTGACTTTC	CASWTSGSSSEPGANVLTF
.	TRBV19	TRBJ1-1	.	TGTGCCAGTACCATTCACCGGTTCGCTGAAGCTTTCTTT	CASTIHRFAEAFF
.	TRBV2	TRBJ2-5	TRBD2	TGTGCCAGCATTAGGGGAGGGGTCCAAGAGACCCAGTACTTC	CASIRGGVQETQYF
.	TRBV5-8	TRBJ2-5	.	TGTGCCAGCAGCCCTACAGGGTTACTAGAGACCCAGTACTTC	CASSPTGLLETQYF
few	TRBV6-5	TRBJ2-1	TRBD1	TGTGCCAGCAGTCGACAGGGGTTGAATGAGCAGTTCTTC	CASSRQGLNEQFF
.	TRBV18	TRBJ1-6	.	TGTGCCAGCTCCCCCACGGGAGGGGATTCACCCCTCCACTTT	CASSPTGGDSPLHF
.	TRBV11-1	TRBJ2-1	TRBD1	TGTGCCAGCAGCTCCGGGACAGGGAGATACAATGAGCAGTTCTTC	CASSSGTGRYNEQFF
.	TRBV3-1/TRBV3-2	TRBJ2-7	.	TGTGCCAGCAGCCTCACGGGTGAGCAGTACTTC	CASSLTGEQYF
.	TRBV15	TRBJ1-5	.	TGTGCCACCAGCACACACGTCGGACACCATAGCAATCAGCCCCAGCATTTT	CATSTHVGHHSNQPQHF
.	TRBV28	TRBJ1-2	.	TGTGCCAGCAGGGACGACAGCCTTGGGCCTAACTATGGCTACACCTTC	CASRDDSLGPNYGYTF
.	TRBV28	TRBJ1-3	.	TGTGCCAGCAGTTTGTATCATTCCGGTAACACCATATATTTT	CASSLYHSGNTIYF
.	TRBV6-5	TRBJ1-5	.	TGTGCCAGCAGTTCGGTAAGCAATCAGCCCCAGCATTTT	CASSSVSNQPQHF
.	TRBV27	TRBJ2-1	TRBD2	TGTGCCAGCACTACACTCGAACCGGGACTAGCGGGGGCCTACAATGAGCAGTTCTTC	CASTTLEPGLAGAYNEQFF
.	TRBV12-3/TRBV12-4	TRBJ1-1	TRBD1	TGTGCCAGTCGACAGGGGTGGAACACTGAAGCTTTCTTT	CASRQGWNTEAFF
.	TRBV24-1	TRBJ2-1	.	TGTGCCGTCCTGGGGCCCCAAGGTGAGCAGTTCTTC	CAVLGPQGEQFF
.	TRBV5-1	TRBJ2-2	.	TGCGCCAGCAGCTTGGCTATTACCGGGGAGCTGTTTTTT	CASSLAITGELFF
.	TRBV5-6	TRBJ1-4	TRBD1	TGTGCCAGCAGCTTGGACGGGACAGCCGAACGGGGAAAACTGTTTTTT	CASSLDGTAERGKLFF
.	TRBV12-5	TRBJ2-1	.	TGTGCTAGTGGCTTAGCACGACAGGCCTCCTACAATGAGCAGTTCTTC	CASGLARQASYNEQFF
.	TRBV28	TRBJ2-2	.	TGTGCCAGCAGTCTCGTTCCAGGTTCGAACACCGGGGAGCTGTTTTTT	CASSLVPGSNTGELFF
.	TRBV7-9	TRBJ2-1	TRBD1	TGTGCCAGCAGCCACAAGGACAGGAATGATGAGCAGTTCTTC	CASSHKDRNDEQFF
.	TRBV4-1	TRBJ2-7	.	TGCGCCAGCAGCCAAGTTAATCAACCGAGCTACGAGCAGTACTTC	CASSQVNQPSYEQYF
.	TRBV10-3	TRBJ2-7	TRBD2	TGTGCCATCAGTGCGGTAATAGCGGGAGGGGCCTACGAGCAGTACTTC	CAISAVIAGGAYEQYF
.	TRBV6-5	TRBJ2-7	.	TGTGCCAGCGCAGTTTCCATTGCAAGCTCCTACGAGCAGTACTTC	CASAVSIASSYEQYF
.	TRBV28	TRBJ2-1	TRBD2	TGTGCCAGCAGTCCAATCGTTCCGGGACTAGAGCAGTTCTTC	CASSPIVPGLEQFF
.	TRBV5-1	TRBJ1-1	.	TGCGCCAGCAGCTTGGCCGCGGGAACTGAAGCTTTCTTT	CASSLAAGTEAFF
few	TRBV18	TRBJ1-3	.	TGTGCCAGCTCACTCTTGGAAATTGACAGTGTCCCAGGAAACACCATATATTTT	CASSLLEIDSVPGNTIYF
.	TRBV6-5	TRBJ1-3	TRBD1	TGTGCCAGCAGTCCCGGGACAGGGGAAGGAAACACCATATATTTT	CASSPGTGEGNTIYF
.	TRBV5-4	TRBJ2-2	.	TGTGCCAGCAGCTCCCTTAGCGGAACCACGAACACCGGGGAGCTGTTTTTT	CASSSLSGTTNTGELFF
.	TRBV9	TRBJ1-2	.	TGTGCCAGCAGCCTCACATATAACTATGGCTACACCTTC	CASSLTYNYGYTF